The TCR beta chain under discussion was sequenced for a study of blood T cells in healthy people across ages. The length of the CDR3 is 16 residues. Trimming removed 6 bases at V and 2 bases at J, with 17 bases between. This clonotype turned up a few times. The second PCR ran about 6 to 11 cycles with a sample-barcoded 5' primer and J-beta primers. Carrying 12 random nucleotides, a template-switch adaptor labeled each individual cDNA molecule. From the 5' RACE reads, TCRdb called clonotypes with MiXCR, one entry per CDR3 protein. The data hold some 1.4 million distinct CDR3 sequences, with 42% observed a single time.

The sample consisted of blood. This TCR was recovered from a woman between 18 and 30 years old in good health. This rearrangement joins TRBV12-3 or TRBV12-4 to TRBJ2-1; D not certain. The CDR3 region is CASSPFRRTAYNEQFF. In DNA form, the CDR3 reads TGTGCCAGCAGCCCTTTTAGGCGGACCGCCTACAATGAGCAGTTCTTC.